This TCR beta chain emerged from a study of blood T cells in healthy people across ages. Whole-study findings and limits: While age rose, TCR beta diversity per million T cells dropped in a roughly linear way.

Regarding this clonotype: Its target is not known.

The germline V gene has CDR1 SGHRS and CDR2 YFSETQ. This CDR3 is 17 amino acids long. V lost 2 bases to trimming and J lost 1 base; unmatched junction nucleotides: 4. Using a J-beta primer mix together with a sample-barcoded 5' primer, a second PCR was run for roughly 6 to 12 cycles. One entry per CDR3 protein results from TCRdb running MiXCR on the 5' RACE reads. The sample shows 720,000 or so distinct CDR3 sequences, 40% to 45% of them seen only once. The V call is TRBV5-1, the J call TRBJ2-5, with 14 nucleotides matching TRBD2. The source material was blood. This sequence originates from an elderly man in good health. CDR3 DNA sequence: TGCGCCAGCAGCTTCGCAGGGACTAGCGGGGGCCAAGAGACCCAGTACTTC. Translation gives CASSFAGTSGGQETQYF.